The source of this T cell receptor (beta chain) is a study of shared clonotypes between healthy human individuals. Study summary: The study enrolled two women and three men aged 18 to 49. Study results and limitations: Clonotypes which were not shared had lower generation probabilities than clonotypes that all four donors shared.

Assay: immunoSEQ multiplex PCR; the TCRdb copy retains only in-frame clones and omits some. The data show around 2.5 million clones, 93% seen once. To note about this clone: Its antigen is still unknown.

The CD4+ fraction was divided into a CD45RA+ naive subset and a CD45RA-negative memory subset. This TCR came from a man aged 18 to 29 in good health. Some clones in this sample may be carry-over from other donors' samples. Sequences were obtained from naive CD4+ T cells from PBMCs. Regarding subset: CD45RA+ positively selected.

CDR3 protein: CASSHGQGKNIQYF. The CDR3, as DNA: TGTGCCAGCAGCCACGGGCAGGGTAAAAACATTCAGTACTTC. V is TRBV9 and J is TRBJ2-4; a weak D match, TRBD1 (5 bases). Looked up from germline, CDR1 is SGDLS and CDR2 is YYNGEE. This CDR3 contains 14 residues. Trimming shortened V by 4 bases and J by 4 bases, and 12 bases separated the two germline ends.